The 6 T cell receptor beta chains listed next were all sequenced from one sample in a study of T cell responses to AZD1222 COVID-19 vaccine. Profiled with immunoSEQ multiplex PCR; TCRdb holds only in-frame clones, not every one. Found here are under 150,000 clones, roughly 90% of them singletons; the top ten hold 7.5% to 9.5%. The sequenced sample was peripheral blood, obtained on day 0 of AZD1222 vaccination. The receptors derive from an adult in good health.

The CDR3 coding sequence is TGTGCCAGCAGCTTAGAGACGTCAACTGAAGCTTTCTTT. Translated: CASSLETSTEAFF. This chain joins TRBV11-3 and TRBJ1-1; D gene unclear. The V end lost 0 bases, the J end lost 5 bases, and 7 bases lay between the germline ends. Germline V gene lookup returns CDR1 SGHNT and CDR2 YENEEA. CDR3 length equals 13 residues.

This chain connects TRBV19 to TRBJ1-6; D ambiguous. The V and J ends lost 2 bases and 7 bases respectively, with 9 bases between them. This CDR3 has 14 residues. Germline CDR1 LNHDA, CDR2 SQIVND (reference sequence). CDR3 protein: CASSISGQNSPLHF. The CDR3 coding sequence is TGTGCCAGTAGTATAAGCGGTCAAAATTCACCCCTCCACTTT.

J is TRBJ2-2 and V is TRBV11-2, with 12 positions matching TRBD1. With V trimmed by 6 bases and J by 7 bases, 9 bases remained unmatched. This CDR3 comprises 16 residues. Germline values: CDR1 SGHAT, CDR2 FQNNGV. The CDR3 loop is CASSQPGQGANGELFF. CDR3 sequence (DNA): TGTGCCAGCAGTCAGCCGGGACAGGGGGCGAACGGGGAGCTGTTTTTT.

The chain carries TRBV7-9 and TRBJ2-7, with a weak D call TRBD1 (7 bases). The CDR3 is 18 residues long. Germline loops: CDR1 SEHNR, CDR2 FQNEAQ (reference sequence). Trimming removed 3 bases at V and 2 bases at J, with 23 bases between. Here the CDR3 reads CASSFPGGSGGNTYEQYF. The CDR3, as DNA: TGTGCCAGCAGCTTCCCAGGGGGGTCGGGCGGGAATACCTACGAGCAGTACTTC.

The V gene is TRBV30, the J gene TRBJ1-3; the D is unclear. This CDR3 spans 14 amino acids. The ends were cut back, 4 bases at V and 2 bases at J, with 12 bases in the middle. Germline V gene data show CDR1 as GTSNPN and CDR2 as SVGIG (reference sequence). CDR3 DNA: TGTGCCTGGAAGAACGGCGGACCTGGAAACACCATATATTTT. It specifies CAWKNGGPGNTIYF.

V usage is TRBV7-8 and J usage is TRBJ2-4; D gene ambiguous. The V gene's germline CDR1 is SGHVS and CDR2 FQNEAQ. V shed 1 base and J shed 9 bases, with 10 bases lying between them. The CDR3 loop spans 13 amino acids. CDR3 nucleotide sequence: TGTGCCAGCAGCTTAGGTCATCCAAGCATTCAGTACTTC. Translating it yields CASSLGHPSIQYF. Drawing the rest from reference TRBV7-8 and TRBJ2-4, the complete variable domain is GAGVSQSPRYKVAKRGQDVALRCDPISGHVSLFWYQQALGQGPEFLTYFQNEAQLDKSGLPSDRFFAERPEGSVSTLKIQRTQQEDSAVYLCASSLGHPSIQYFGAGTRLSVL.